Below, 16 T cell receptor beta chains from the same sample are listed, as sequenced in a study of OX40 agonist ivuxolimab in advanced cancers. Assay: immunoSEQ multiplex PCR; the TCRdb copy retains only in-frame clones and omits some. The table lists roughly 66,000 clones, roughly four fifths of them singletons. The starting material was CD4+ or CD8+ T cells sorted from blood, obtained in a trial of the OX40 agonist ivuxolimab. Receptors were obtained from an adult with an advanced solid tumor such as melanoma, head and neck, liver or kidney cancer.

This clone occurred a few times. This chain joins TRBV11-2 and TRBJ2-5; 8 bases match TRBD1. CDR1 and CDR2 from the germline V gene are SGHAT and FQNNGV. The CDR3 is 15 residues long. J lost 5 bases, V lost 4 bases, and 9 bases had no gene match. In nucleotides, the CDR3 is TGTGCCAGCAGCTCCATCGCAGGGGGCAGTGAGACCCAGTACTTC. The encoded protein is CASSSIAGGSETQYF. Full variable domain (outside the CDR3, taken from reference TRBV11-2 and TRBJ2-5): EAGVAQSPRYKIIEKRQSVAFWCNPISGHATLYWYQQILGQGPKLLIQFQNNGVVDDSQLPKDRFSAERLKGVDSTLKIQPAKLEDSAVYLCASSSIAGGSETQYFGPGTRLLVL.

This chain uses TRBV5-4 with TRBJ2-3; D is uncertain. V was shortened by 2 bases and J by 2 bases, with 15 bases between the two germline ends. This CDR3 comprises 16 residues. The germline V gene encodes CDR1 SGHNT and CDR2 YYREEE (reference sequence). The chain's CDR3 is CASSFLVGPVTDTQYF. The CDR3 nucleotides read TGTGCCAGCAGCTTCTTGGTCGGGCCAGTCACAGATACGCAGTATTTT.

CDR3 DNA sequence: TGTGCCATCTTACAGGGTTATTATGGCTACACCTTC. This codes for CAILQGYYGYTF. V gene TRBV28 combines with J gene TRBJ1-2; a possible D gene is TRBD1 (6 bases). V dropped 10 bases and J dropped 5 bases, with 14 bases sitting between them. The CDR3 covers 12 residues. CDR1 is MDHEN, CDR2 SYDVKM, per germline.

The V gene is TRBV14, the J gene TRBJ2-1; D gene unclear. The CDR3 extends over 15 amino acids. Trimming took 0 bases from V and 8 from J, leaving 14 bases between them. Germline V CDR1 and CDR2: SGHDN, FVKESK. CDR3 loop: CASSQDLRPVDEQFF. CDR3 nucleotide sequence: TGTGCCAGCAGCCAAGACCTGCGCCCGGTAGATGAGCAGTTCTTC. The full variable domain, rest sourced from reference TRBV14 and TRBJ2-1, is EAGVTQFPSHSVIEKGQTVTLRCDPISGHDNLYWYRRVMGKEIKFLLHFVKESKQDESGMPNNRFLAERTGGTYSTLKVQPAELEDSGVYFCASSQDLRPVDEQFFGPGTRLTVL.

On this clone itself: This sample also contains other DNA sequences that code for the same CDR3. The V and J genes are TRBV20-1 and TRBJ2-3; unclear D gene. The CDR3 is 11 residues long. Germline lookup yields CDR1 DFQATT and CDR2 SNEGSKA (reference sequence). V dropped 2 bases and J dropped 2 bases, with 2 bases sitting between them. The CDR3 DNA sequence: TGCAGTGCTAGATCCACAGATACGCAGTATTTT. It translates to CSARSTDTQYF.

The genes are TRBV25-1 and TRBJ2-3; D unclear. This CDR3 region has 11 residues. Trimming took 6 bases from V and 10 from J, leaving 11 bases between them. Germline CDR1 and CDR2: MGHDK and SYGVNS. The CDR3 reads CASSNGYAQYF. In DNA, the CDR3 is TGTGCCAGCAGCAACGGGTATGCGCAGTATTTT.

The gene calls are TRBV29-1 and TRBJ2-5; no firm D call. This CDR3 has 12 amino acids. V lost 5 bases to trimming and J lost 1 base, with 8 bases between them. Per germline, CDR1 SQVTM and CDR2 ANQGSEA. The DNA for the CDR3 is TGCAGCGTTATATCCGTCCAAGAGACCCAGTACTTC. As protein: CSVISVQETQYF.

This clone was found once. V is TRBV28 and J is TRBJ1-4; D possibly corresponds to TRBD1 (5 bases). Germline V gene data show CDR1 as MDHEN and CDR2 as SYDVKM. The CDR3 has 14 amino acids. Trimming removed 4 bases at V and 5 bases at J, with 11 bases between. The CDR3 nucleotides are TGTGCCAGCAGTTGGAACAGGTTAAATGAAAAACTGTTTTTT. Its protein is CASSWNRLNEKLFF.

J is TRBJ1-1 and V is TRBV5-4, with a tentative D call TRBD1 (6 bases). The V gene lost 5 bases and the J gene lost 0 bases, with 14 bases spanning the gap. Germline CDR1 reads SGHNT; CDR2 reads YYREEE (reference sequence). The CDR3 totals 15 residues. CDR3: CASSQDRLMNTEAFF. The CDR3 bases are TGTGCCAGCAGTCAAGACAGGTTGATGAACACTGAAGCTTTCTTT.

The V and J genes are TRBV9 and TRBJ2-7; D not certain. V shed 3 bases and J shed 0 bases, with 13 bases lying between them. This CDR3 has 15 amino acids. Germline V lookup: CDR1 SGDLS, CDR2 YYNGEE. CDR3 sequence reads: CASSAAGRSSYEQYF. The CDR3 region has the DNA TGTGCCAGCAGCGCAGCCGGGCGGAGCTCCTACGAGCAGTACTTC.

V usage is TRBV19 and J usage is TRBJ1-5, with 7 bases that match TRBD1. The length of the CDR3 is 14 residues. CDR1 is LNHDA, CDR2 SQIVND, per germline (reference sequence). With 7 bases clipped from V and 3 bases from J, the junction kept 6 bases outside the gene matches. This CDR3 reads CASMLGQPNQPQHF. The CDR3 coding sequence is TGTGCCAGTATGCTGGGACAGCCCAATCAGCCCCAGCATTTT. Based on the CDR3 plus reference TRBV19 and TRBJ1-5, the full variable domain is DGGITQSPKYLFRKEGQNVTLSCEQNLNHDAMYWYRQDPGQGLRLIYYSQIVNDFQKGDIAEGYSVSREKKESFPLTVTSAQKNPTAFYLCASMLGQPNQPQHFGDGTRLSIL.

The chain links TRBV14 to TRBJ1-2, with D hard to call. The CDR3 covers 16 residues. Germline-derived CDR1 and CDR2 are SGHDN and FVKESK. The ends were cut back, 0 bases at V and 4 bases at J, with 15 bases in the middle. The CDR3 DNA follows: TGTGCCAGCAGCCAAGATGAGGGCCGGAAAGGCTATGGCTACACCTTC. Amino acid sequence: CASSQDEGRKGYGYTF.

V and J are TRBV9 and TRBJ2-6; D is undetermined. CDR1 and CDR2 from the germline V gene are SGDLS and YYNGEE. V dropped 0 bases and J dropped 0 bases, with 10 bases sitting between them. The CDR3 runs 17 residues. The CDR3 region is CASSVEFRNSGANVLTF. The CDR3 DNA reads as TGTGCCAGCAGCGTAGAATTCCGTAACTCTGGGGCCAACGTCCTGACTTTC.

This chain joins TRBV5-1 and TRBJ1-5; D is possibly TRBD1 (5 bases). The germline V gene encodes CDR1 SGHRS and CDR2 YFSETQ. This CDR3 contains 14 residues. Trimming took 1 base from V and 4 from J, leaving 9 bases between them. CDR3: CASSLTGANQPQHF. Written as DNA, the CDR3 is TGCGCCAGCAGCTTGACCGGGGCGAATCAGCCCCAGCATTTT.

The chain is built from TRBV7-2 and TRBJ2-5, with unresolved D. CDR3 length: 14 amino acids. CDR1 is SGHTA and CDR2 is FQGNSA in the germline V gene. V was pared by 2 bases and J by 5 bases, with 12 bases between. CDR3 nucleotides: TGTGCCAGCAGCTTAAGGGCCGCGTGGGAGACCCAGTACTTC. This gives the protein CASSLRAAWETQYF.

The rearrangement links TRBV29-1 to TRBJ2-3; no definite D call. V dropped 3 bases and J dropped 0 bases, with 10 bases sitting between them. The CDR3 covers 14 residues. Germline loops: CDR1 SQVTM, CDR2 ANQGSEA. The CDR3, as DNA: TGCAGCGTTGACAGGCAGCCTAGCACAGATACGCAGTATTTT. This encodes CSVDRQPSTDTQYF.